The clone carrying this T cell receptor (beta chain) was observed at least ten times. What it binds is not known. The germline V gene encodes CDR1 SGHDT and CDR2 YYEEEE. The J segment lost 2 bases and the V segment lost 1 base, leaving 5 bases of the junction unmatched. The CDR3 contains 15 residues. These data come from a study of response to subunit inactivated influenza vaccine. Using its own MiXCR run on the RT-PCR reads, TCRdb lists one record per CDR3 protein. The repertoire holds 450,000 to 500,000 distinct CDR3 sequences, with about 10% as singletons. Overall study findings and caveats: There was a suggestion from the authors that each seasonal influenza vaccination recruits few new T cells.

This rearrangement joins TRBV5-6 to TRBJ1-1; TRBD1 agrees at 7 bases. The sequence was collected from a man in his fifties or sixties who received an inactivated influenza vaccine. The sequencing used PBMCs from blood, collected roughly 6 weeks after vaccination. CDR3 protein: CASSLRQGGNTEAFF. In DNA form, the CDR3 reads TGTGCCAGCAGCTTGCGACAGGGTGGAAACACTGAAGCTTTCTTT.